Listed below are T cell receptor beta chains from one sample, sequenced in a study of blood T cell repertoires in COVID-19. Libraries were prepared by immunoSEQ multiplex PCR; TCRdb keeps only in-frame clonotypes and omits some of them. The sample has 200,000 to 250,000 clones, over 75% seen once. The material sequenced was PBMCs or T cells enriched from blood (not recorded which). Receptor source: a woman aged 55-70 years who had recovered from COVID-19. Both conserved end residues are part of each CDR3. A D gene is named only where the DNA matches it firmly. Where a row states a size, it is once, few, many or the class of an expanded clone; other rows omit it.

>-|-|TRBV4-1|TRBJ2-7
CASSQVQGYEQYF
TGCGCCAGCAGCCAAGTGCAGGGCTACGAGCAGTACTTC
>-|-|TRBV7-8|TRBJ1-2
CASSRGVYGYTF
TGTGCCAGCTCCCGGGGGGTCTATGGCTACACCTTC
>-|-|TRBV27|TRBJ1-2
CASSPEHGARYGYTF
TGTGCCAGCAGTCCCGAACACGGAGCTCGCTATGGCTACACCTTC
>-|-|TRBV7-2|TRBJ1-1
CASSPWTDNWNTEAFF
TGTGCCAGCAGCCCATGGACAGATAACTGGAACACTGAAGCTTTCTTT
>-|TRBD1|TRBV9|TRBJ1-1
CASSVGTVNTEAFF
TGTGCCAGCAGTGTCGGGACAGTGAACACTGAAGCTTTCTTT
>-|TRBD1|TRBV7-7|TRBJ2-2
CASSPRTGGTGELFF
TGTGCCAGCAGCCCGCGGACAGGGGGCACCGGGGAGCTGTTTTTT
>-|TRBD1|TRBV4-2|TRBJ1-2
CASSAPGQGGPGYGYTF
TGTGCCAGCAGCGCTCCGGGACAGGGGGGTCCTGGCTATGGCTACACCTTC
>-|TRBD1|TRBV10-1|TRBJ2-6
CASSDNRGPSNVLTF
TGCGCCAGCAGTGACAACAGGGGCCCCTCCAACGTCCTGACTTTC
>-|TRBD1|TRBV6-5|TRBJ1-5
CASRSYRGNQPQHF
TGTGCCAGCAGATCCTACAGGGGGAATCAGCCCCAGCATTTT
>-|TRBD2|TRBV11-3|TRBJ2-1
CASSERTSGEYNEQFF
TGTGCCAGCAGCGAACGGACTAGCGGGGAATACAATGAGCAGTTCTTC
>-|TRBD1|TRBV7-2|TRBJ2-3
CASSLAGQGITDTQYF
TGTGCCAGCAGCTTAGCGGGACAGGGGATTACAGATACGCAGTATTTT
>-|TRBD1|TRBV2|TRBJ1-5
CASSVDRGHQPQHF
TGTGCCAGCAGTGTGGACAGGGGGCACCAGCCCCAGCATTTT
>-|TRBD1|TRBV6-5|TRBJ1-2
CASRPTGTGYGYTF
TGTGCCAGCAGACCGACAGGGACTGGCTATGGCTACACCTTC
>-|-|TRBV3-1/TRBV3-2|TRBJ1-5
CASSPTWTAELRAQHF
TGTGCCAGCAGCCCAACCTGGACTGCGGAGTTAAGGGCCCAGCATTTT
>-|-|TRBV15|TRBJ2-7
CATSRDLIMGGAAGEQYF
TGTGCCACCAGCAGAGATTTAATCATGGGGGGGGCTGCTGGGGAGCAGTACTTC
>-|-|TRBV9|TRBJ1-1
CASSVGGRNTEAFF
TGTGCCAGCAGCGTAGGAGGGCGGAACACTGAAGCTTTCTTT
>-|-|TRBV6-5|TRBJ1-4
CASSFNRRYEKLFF
TGTGCCAGCAGTTTCAACAGGCGGTATGAAAAACTGTTTTTT
>-|-|TRBV6-6|TRBJ2-3
CASSPPRGGAGTDTQYF
TGTGCCAGCAGTCCTCCGCGGGGTGGGGCCGGCACAGATACGCAGTATTTT
>-|TRBD2|TRBV3-1/TRBV3-2|TRBJ2-2
CASSLGVAGVSGELFF
TGTGCCAGCAGCCTTGGAGTAGCGGGAGTTTCGGGGGAGCTGTTTTTT
>-|-|TRBV5-1|TRBJ2-7
CASSSRQPSYEQYF
TGCGCCAGCAGCTCCAGACAGCCTTCCTACGAGCAGTACTTC
>-|TRBD1|TRBV18|TRBJ2-1
CASSPGTGRNEQFF
TGTGCCAGCTCACCCGGGACAGGGAGGAATGAGCAGTTCTTC
>once|TRBD1|TRBV10-2|TRBJ1-5
CASGDRGLGQPQHF
TGCGCCAGCGGGGACAGGGGCTTGGGTCAGCCCCAGCATTTT
>-|TRBD2|TRBV6-2/TRBV6-3|TRBJ2-3
CASSYSTSGGATDTQYF
TGTGCCAGCAGTTACTCGACTAGCGGGGGGGCTACAGATACGCAGTATTTT
>-|-|TRBV12-3/TRBV12-4|TRBJ1-3
CASSAGYGNTIYF
TGTGCCAGCAGTGCAGGGTATGGAAACACCATATATTTT
>-|-|TRBV19|TRBJ1-1
CASSISPDTEAFF
TGTGCCAGTAGTATAAGTCCAGACACTGAAGCTTTCTTT
>-|TRBD1|TRBV11-3|TRBJ2-2
CASSLGYRGDTGELFF
TGTGCCAGCAGCTTAGGATACAGGGGGGACACCGGGGAGCTGTTTTTT
>-|TRBD1|TRBV11-2|TRBJ2-2
CASSRRTGGIANTGELFF
TGTGCCAGCAGCCGACGGACAGGGGGCATCGCGAACACCGGGGAGCTGTTTTTT
>few|TRBD2|TRBV12-3/TRBV12-4|TRBJ2-1
CATGGGLYNEQFF
TGTGCCACCGGCGGGGGTTTATACAATGAGCAGTTCTTC
>once|TRBD1|TRBV3-1/TRBV3-2|TRBJ1-2
CASSQDPGQKIEGYTF
TGTGCCAGCAGCCAAGATCCGGGACAGAAAATCGAAGGCTACACCTTC
>-|-|TRBV5-1|TRBJ2-2
CASSLSLASGELFF
TGCGCCAGCAGCTTGTCGTTAGCGTCCGGGGAGCTGTTTTTT
>few|TRBD2|TRBV9|TRBJ2-7
CASSTSTSGRGFDEQYF
TGTGCCAGCAGCACCTCGACTAGCGGGAGGGGTTTCGACGAGCAGTACTTC
>-|-|TRBV6-2/TRBV6-3|TRBJ2-4
CASSYSLAKNIQYF
TGTGCCAGCAGTTATTCCCTAGCCAAAAACATTCAGTACTTC
>-|-|TRBV5-1|TRBJ2-3
CASNQGSTDTQYF
TGCGCCAGCAACCAGGGGTCCACAGATACGCAGTATTTT
>-|TRBD1|TRBV3-1/TRBV3-2|TRBJ1-6
CASRGTGSSNSPLHF
TGTGCCAGCAGGGGGACAGGTTCAAGTAATTCACCCCTCCACTTT
>-|-|TRBV2|TRBJ1-1
CASSGILNTEAFF
TGTGCCAGCAGTGGTATTCTGAACACTGAAGCTTTCTTT
>-|TRBD2|TRBV5-1|TRBJ2-3
CASSRVAGGGTDTQYF
TGCGCCAGCAGCCGTGTAGCGGGAGGGGGCACAGATACGCAGTATTTT
>-|-|TRBV5-3|TRBJ1-1
CARSLGIARASFEAFF
TGTGCCAGAAGCTTGGGAATTGCCAGGGCCTCGTTTGAAGCTTTCTTT
>-|-|TRBV6-1|TRBJ2-5
CASSERMVVETQYF
TGTGCCAGCAGTGAAAGAATGGTAGTAGAGACCCAGTACTTC
>-|-|TRBV12-3/TRBV12-4|TRBJ1-2
CASTFFLGGDYTF
TGTGCCAGCACCTTTTTCCTGGGAGGGGACTACACCTTC
>-|-|TRBV6-5|TRBJ1-5
CASRAGRSSQPQHF
TGTGCCAGCAGAGCAGGGAGGTCAAGTCAGCCCCAGCATTTT